Listed below are T cell receptor beta chains from one sample, sequenced in a study of cytomegalovirus exposure and HLA in healthy donors. Only in-frame clones appear in the TCRdb table, and some are missing; sequencing was by immunoSEQ multiplex PCR. The sample comprises about 92,000 clones, roughly 69% of which are singletons, and about 2.9% rests with the top ten. The specimen was PBMCs. Receptors originate from a man aged 50 or older in good health and CMV-seronegative. Each CDR3 is given with its conserved first and last residue. A D gene is named only where the DNA matches it firmly. Not every row has a clone size; where given, it reads once, few, many or a size class.

>TRBD1|TRBJ2-1|TRBV18|few
CASSPPPGQTDYEQFF
TGTGCCAGCTCACCACCTCCGGGACAGACTGACTATGAGCAGTTCTTC
>.|TRBJ2-2|TRBV29-1|.
CSVASVNTGELFF
TGCAGCGTTGCCTCAGTGAACACCGGGGAGCTGTTTTTT
>.|TRBJ2-5|TRBV7-2|.
CASSFRNSQETQYF
TGTGCCAGCAGCTTTCGAAATTCTCAGGAGACCCAGTACTTC
>TRBD1|TRBJ1-2|TRBV7-2|once
CASSAGGQGGGYTF
TGTGCCAGCAGCGCAGGGGGACAGGGGGGAGGCTACACCTTC
>.|TRBJ1-4|TRBV7-6|.
CASSLAPGRGGEKLFF
TGTGCCAGCAGCTTAGCTCCGGGCAGGGGCGGCGAAAAACTGTTTTTT
>TRBD1|TRBJ1-5|TRBV6-1|.
CASVTGGLYQPQHF
TGTGCCAGCGTGACAGGGGGATTATATCAGCCCCAGCATTTT
>TRBD1|TRBJ2-5|TRBV4-3|.
CASSQDSRGFQETQYF
TGCGCCAGCAGCCAAGATAGCAGGGGGTTCCAAGAGACCCAGTACTTC
>.|TRBJ1-3|TRBV14|few
CASSQDIWSGIYF
TGTGCCAGCAGCCAAGATATCTGGAGCGGCATATATTTT
>.|TRBJ1-1|TRBV18|.
CASSPSGHEAFF
TGTGCCAGCTCACCATCAGGCCATGAAGCTTTCTTT
>TRBD1|TRBJ2-4|TRBV2|.
CASRTGQADIQYF
TGTGCCAGCAGAACTGGACAGGCGGACATTCAGTACTTC
>.|TRBJ1-1|TRBV5-1|.
CASRTQGGNTEAFF
TGCGCCAGCAGGACTCAGGGTGGGAACACTGAAGCTTTCTTT
>.|TRBJ1-1|TRBV5-1|.
CASSLGPTALNTEAFF
TGCGCCAGCAGCTTGGGGCCGACAGCTCTGAACACTGAAGCTTTCTTT
>.|TRBJ2-1|TRBV11-3|.
CASSSTYRPYNEQFF
TGTGCCAGCAGCTCGACCTACAGGCCTTACAATGAGCAGTTCTTC
>.|TRBJ2-2|TRBV11-2|.
CASSTPRGTGELFF
TGTGCCAGCAGCACACCTCGTGGCACCGGGGAGCTGTTTTTT
>.|TRBJ2-1|TRBV2|.
CASSKERPQGNEQFF
TGTGCCAGCAGCAAAGAGCGCCCTCAGGGGAATGAGCAGTTCTTC
>TRBD1|TRBJ1-2|TRBV5-1|once
CASSRDRGVDGYTF
TGCGCCAGCAGCCGGGACAGGGGGGTTGACGGCTACACCTTC
>.|TRBJ2-5|TRBV2|.
CASSEGRGTQYF
TGTGCCAGCAGTGAAGGTCGGGGGACCCAGTACTTC
>TRBD1|TRBJ1-6|TRBV6-5|few
CASGTVSPLHF
TGTGCCAGCGGGACAGTATCACCCCTCCACTTT
>.|TRBJ2-1|TRBV30|.
CAWSPNVKRNEQFF
TGTGCCTGGAGCCCTAATGTCAAGCGCAATGAGCAGTTCTTC
>TRBD2|TRBJ2-7|TRBV4-2|once
CASSQGLSGGHPYEQYF
TGTGCCAGCAGCCAAGGCCTGAGCGGGGGGCACCCCTACGAGCAGTACTTC
>.|TRBJ1-1|TRBV14|.
CASSPLRGTEAFF
TGTGCCAGCAGCCCACTTAGAGGCACTGAAGCTTTCTTT
>.|TRBJ2-2|TRBV7-3|few
CASSLVAGGSGTGELFF
TGTGCCAGCAGCTTAGTTGCTGGTGGGAGCGGGACCGGGGAGCTGTTTTTT
>.|TRBJ2-2|TRBV5-1|.
CASSLAGIADTGELFF
TGCGCCAGCAGCTTGGCCGGGATAGCTGATACCGGGGAGCTGTTTTTT
>TRBD1|TRBJ2-5|TRBV5-1|few
CASSLGQVQETQYF
TGCGCCAGCAGCTTAGGACAGGTCCAAGAGACCCAGTACTTC
>TRBD2|TRBJ2-3|TRBV29-1|few
CSVEGSGSPDTQYF
TGCAGCGTTGAGGGTAGCGGGAGCCCAGATACGCAGTATTTT
>.|TRBJ1-1|TRBV28|.
CASDNGLNTEAFF
TGTGCCAGCGACAACGGCCTGAACACTGAAGCTTTCTTT
>TRBD1|TRBJ1-6|TRBV4-3|.
CASSSTGGSPLHF
TGCGCCAGCAGCTCGACAGGGGGATCACCCCTCCACTTT
>.|TRBJ1-2|TRBV11-2|.
CASSVGQNNYGYTF
TGTGCCAGCAGCGTCGGACAGAACAACTATGGCTACACCTTC
>TRBD2|TRBJ2-1|TRBV5-1|once
CASSLGTSGYNEQFF
TGCGCCAGCAGCTTGGGGACTAGCGGTTACAATGAGCAGTTCTTC
>TRBD2|TRBJ2-3|TRBV6-1|.
CASREGSTDTQYF
TGTGCCAGCCGGGAGGGGAGCACAGATACGCAGTATTTT
>TRBD1|TRBJ1-2|TRBV19|few
CASRPTGRTRGYTF
TGTGCCAGTAGGCCGACAGGGAGGACGAGGGGCTACACCTTC
>TRBD1|TRBJ1-4|TRBV28|few
CASSQEGTGPNEKLFF
TGTGCCAGCAGTCAGGAGGGGACAGGCCCTAATGAAAAACTGTTTTTT
>TRBD1|TRBJ2-5|TRBV15|.
CATSRERQGARRKTQYF
TGTGCCACCAGCAGAGAGAGACAGGGGGCCCGGCGCAAGACCCAGTACTTC
>TRBD1|TRBJ1-2|TRBV19|.
CASSTRQGIIGYGYTF
TGTGCCAGTAGTACGCGACAGGGGATTATCGGCTATGGCTACACCTTC
>.|TRBJ2-5|TRBV7-2|.
CASSLGVSEETQYF
TGTGCCAGCAGCTTAGGGGTCAGCGAAGAGACCCAGTACTTC
>TRBD1|TRBJ2-7|TRBV2|.
CASSRRGLYEQYF
TGTGCCAGCTCGCGCAGGGGGCTCTACGAGCAGTACTTC
>TRBD2|TRBJ2-1|TRBV15|.
CATSRVTSGVNNEQFF
TGTGCCACCAGCAGGGTGACTAGCGGGGTTAACAATGAGCAGTTCTTC
>.|TRBJ1-1|TRBV19|once
CASQGRAEAFF
TGTGCCAGCCAGGGCAGGGCTGAAGCTTTCTTT
>.|TRBJ2-3|TRBV10-3|few
CAISVKPSSSTDTQYF
TGTGCCATCAGTGTGAAGCCTTCCTCTAGCACAGATACGCAGTATTTT
>TRBD2|TRBJ2-5|TRBV5-1|.
CASSKGLAGSGETQYF
TGCGCCAGCAGCAAAGGACTAGCGGGATCGGGCGAGACCCAGTACTTC
>.|TRBJ1-5|TRBV4-2|.
CASSQVSENQPQHF
TGTGCCAGCAGCCAAGTGTCGGAGAATCAGCCCCAGCATTTT
>TRBD1|TRBJ2-5|TRBV7-9|once
CASSLGRAGGFETQYF
TGTGCCAGCAGCCTAGGGAGAGCAGGGGGCTTTGAGACCCAGTACTTC
>.|TRBJ1-1|TRBV30|.
CAWSVLGAAFF
TGTGCCTGGAGTGTTTTGGGGGCAGCTTTCTTT